Reported below is one TCR beta chain. Its antigen is still unknown. This entry belongs to a study of graft-versus-host responses after intestinal transplantation. Study information: The transplants performed in recipients were multivisceral, liver-intestinal, or isolated intestinal. Study-level results: Allograft graft-versus-host to host-versus-graft clonal ratios ran high in patients with graft-donor T cell macrochimerism.

CDR1 and CDR2 from the germline V gene are SGHKS and YYEKEE (reference sequence). Trimming took 0 bases from V and 2 from J, leaving 8 bases between them. The CDR3 covers 14 residues. Method: immunoSEQ multiplex PCR; TCRdb's copy keeps in-frame clones and lacks some. The top ten hold roughly 2.6% of the sample, which has under 95,000 clones, roughly 90% seen once. The chain couples TRBV5-5 to TRBJ1-2; D is unresolved. The specimen comprised unstimulated CD8+ T cells sorted from spleen or lymph node cells, sampled before intestinal transplant. This clonotype was obtained from a human donor who received an intestinal transplant. This CDR3 reads CASSLGRRNYGYTF. CDR3 coding DNA: TGTGCCAGCAGCTTGGGTCGGAGGAACTATGGCTACACCTTC. Variable domain in full (rest from reference TRBV5-5 and TRBJ1-2): DAGVTQSPTHLIKTRGQQVTLRCSPISGHKSVSWYQQVLGQGPQFIFQYYEKEERGRGNFPDRFSARQFPNYSSELNVNALLLGDSALYLCASSLGRRNYGYTFGSGTRLTVV.